Shown below are 24 T cell receptor beta chains from a single sample sequenced in a study of early T cells in non-severe SARS-CoV-2 infection. TCRdb re-analysed the 5' RACE reads in MiXCR, keeping a single row per CDR3 protein. The sample has about 27,000 distinct CDR3 sequences; over 3.5% are singletons. Specimen: whole blood. All receptors come from an adult who was a healthcare worker with PCR-confirmed SARS-CoV-2 infection or an uninfected control (not recorded which).

A few counts support this clonotype. The chain recombines TRBV28 with TRBJ2-7, with D maybe TRBD2 (5 bases). Trimming took off 5 bases at V and 2 bases at J, with 10 bases between the two ends. Germline values: CDR1 MDHEN, CDR2 SYDVKM. This CDR3 comprises 13 residues. The CDR3 sequence: CASSNGETYEQYF. CDR3 DNA: TGTGCCAGCAGTAACGGGGAGACCTACGAGCAGTACTTC.

This clonotype has ten or more counts. The J gene is TRBJ2-6, the V gene TRBV5-1; tentatively, D is TRBD2 (6 bases). There are 17 residues in the CDR3. Germline lookup yields CDR1 SGHRS and CDR2 YFSETQ. V was trimmed by 0 bases and J by 4 bases, leaving 14 bases between them. CDR3 coding DNA: TGCGCCAGCAGCTTGGGTGGAGGAGGGGCCGGGGCCAACGTCCTGACTTTC. This encodes CASSLGGGGAGANVLTF.

This clonotype was observed a few times. The chain recombines TRBV5-1 with TRBJ1-1; TRBD1 agrees at 11 bases. This CDR3 region has 14 residues. Trimming cost V 3 bases and J 5 bases; bases outside gene matches: 3. Germline V gene sequence: CDR1 SGHRS, CDR2 YFSETQ. CDR3 in amino acids: CASSSGTGGTEAFF. Here the CDR3 DNA reads TGCGCCAGCAGCTCCGGGACAGGGGGAACTGAAGCTTTCTTT. The variable domain in full, completed from reference TRBV5-1 and TRBJ1-1, reads KAGVTQTPRYLIKTRGQQVTLSCSPISGHRSVSWYQQTPGQGLQFLFEYFSETQRNKGNFPGRFSGRQFSNSRSEMNVSTLELGDSALYLCASSSGTGGTEAFFGQGTRLTVV.

This clonotype appeared many times. The genes are TRBV7-8 and TRBJ2-5; 8 bases are shared with TRBD2. The CDR3 runs to 14 residues. The germline V gene has CDR1 SGHVS and CDR2 FQNEAQ. After removal of 5 bases from V and 3 bases from J, the junction contained 5 bases not matched to a gene. This CDR3 reads CASSKGLGEETQYF. The CDR3 nucleotides read TGTGCCAGCAGCAAGGGACTAGGTGAAGAGACCCAGTACTTC.

This clonotype was seen ten or more times. The chain recombines TRBV28 with TRBJ2-3, with a tentative D call TRBD2 (6 bases). V was shortened by 5 bases and J by 1 base, with 13 bases between the two germline ends. The CDR3 contains 15 residues. The germline V gene encodes CDR1 MDHEN and CDR2 SYDVKM. The CDR3 is CASSSGGSRTDTQYF. DNA of the CDR3: TGTGCCAGCAGTAGTGGGGGGAGTCGCACAGATACGCAGTATTTT.

This chain uses TRBV18 with TRBJ2-1, with TRBD2 matching 10 bases. This CDR3 comprises 15 residues. V lost 0 bases and J lost 9; bases outside the gene matches: 5. Germline V CDR1 and CDR2: KGHSH, LQKENI. CDR3 DNA sequence: TGTGCCAGCTCACCACCCAGCGGGAGGGGGCTTGAGCAGTTCTTC. Translation: CASSPPSGRGLEQFF.

This chain uses TRBV3-1 with TRBJ2-5, with D perhaps TRBD2 (5 bases). Trimming cost V 5 bases and J 3 bases, with 10 bases left between them. Germline-derived CDR1 and CDR2 are LGHDT and YNNKEL (reference sequence). The CDR3 is made up of 13 amino acids. CDR3 nucleotides: TGTGCCAGCAGCTTGCAAGCGGAAGAGACCCAGTACTTC. Its protein product is CASSLQAEETQYF.

The sample holds many counts of this clonotype. This sequence joins TRBV6-2 or TRBV6-3 and TRBJ2-7, with 8 bases matching TRBD1. The CDR3 runs to 14 residues. The germline gives CDR1 MNHEY, CDR2 SVGEGT. V shed 2 bases and J 4 bases; nucleotides not matched to a gene: 4. The chain's CDR3 is CASSYETGVYEQYF. CDR3 nucleotide sequence: TGTGCCAGCAGTTACGAGACAGGGGTATACGAGCAGTACTTC.

This clonotype was detected many times. The chain is built from TRBV20-1 and TRBJ2-3, with D possibly matching TRBD2 (6 bases). V was cut by 0 bases and J by 0 bases, with 13 bases left in between. CDR1 and CDR2 (germline): DFQATT, SNEGSKA (reference sequence). The CDR3 runs 16 residues. CDR3: CSARDHLASSTDTQYF. The CDR3 DNA follows: TGCAGTGCTAGAGATCACCTAGCGTCTAGCACAGATACGCAGTATTTT.

This clonotype was counted at least ten times. The genes are TRBV28 and TRBJ2-7; 8 nucleotides agree with TRBD1. Germline CDR1 is MDHEN and CDR2 is SYDVKM. V shed 6 bases, J shed 5 bases, and the junction held 9 bases outside the gene matches. The CDR3 is 14 residues long. The CDR3 reads CASSPGQGYHEQYF. CDR3 DNA sequence: TGTGCCAGCAGCCCTGGACAGGGCTACCACGAGCAGTACTTC.

This clonotype was picked up many times. The chain links TRBV12-3 or TRBV12-4 to TRBJ2-2; possibly TRBD1 for D (6 bases). This CDR3 spans 15 amino acids. The ends were cut back, 6 bases at V and 2 bases at J, with 13 bases in the middle. DNA for the CDR3: TGTGCCAGCAGGCTAGACAGGACAAACACCGGGGAGCTGTTTTTT. Translated, it gives CASRLDRTNTGELFF.

This clonotype was found many times. This chain joins TRBV27 and TRBJ2-7; D gene ambiguous. V dropped 2 bases and J dropped 4 bases, with 18 bases sitting between them. The CDR3 length is 16 residues. Germline CDR1 reads MNHEY; CDR2 reads SMNVEV (reference sequence). CDR3 sequence: CASSLEAASRGYEQYF. In DNA, the CDR3 is TGTGCCAGCAGTTTAGAGGCTGCATCTCGAGGATACGAGCAGTACTTC.

This clonotype was observed a few times. The chain carries TRBV6-1 and TRBJ2-1; TRBD2 matches at 8 bases. The CDR3 is 13 residues long. CDR1 is MNHNS and CDR2 is SASEGT in the germline V gene. J gave up 9 bases and V 5 bases, and 6 bases lay outside the gene matches. The chain's CDR3 is CASSFGRAGEQFF. CDR3 nucleotides: TGTGCCAGCAGTTTCGGGAGGGCCGGTGAGCAGTTCTTC.

This clonotype has at least ten counts. The chain couples TRBV5-1 to TRBJ2-7; D gene unclear. Germline CDR1 is SGHRS and CDR2 is YFSETQ. Trimming shortened V by 0 bases and J by 5 bases, and 9 bases separated the two germline ends. There are 13 residues in the CDR3. Here the CDR3 reads CASSLERVNEQYF. CDR3 DNA sequence: TGCGCCAGCAGCTTGGAGAGAGTAAACGAGCAGTACTTC.

This clonotype was recorded at least ten times. The chain employs TRBV20-1 and TRBJ2-2, with unresolved D. This CDR3 region has 13 residues. Per the germline V gene, CDR1 is DFQATT and CDR2 is SNEGSKA (reference sequence). V was clipped by 5 bases and J by 5 bases, with 12 bases between them. CDR3 sequence: CSALRLGTGELFF. The DNA of the CDR3 is TGCAGTGCTTTGCGCCTGGGGACCGGGGAGCTGTTTTTT.

This clonotype was detected ten times or more. The chain combines TRBV9 with TRBJ2-5; D ambiguous. The length of the CDR3 is 15 residues. V lost 0 bases to trimming and J lost 2 bases, with 11 bases between them. Germline CDR1 is SGDLS and CDR2 is YYNGEE. The CDR3 region has the DNA TGTGCCAGCAGCGTAGGAGGAGAGCCGCAAGAGACCCAGTACTTC. Translation: CASSVGGEPQETQYF.

This clonotype was counted ten times or more. The V gene is TRBV6-4, the J gene TRBJ2-1, with D tentatively TRBD1 or TRBD2 (5 bases each). V gave up 6 bases and J gave up 2 bases, with 8 bases separating them. The CDR3 extends over 13 amino acids. The V gene's germline CDR1 is MRHNA and CDR2 SNTAGT. The CDR3 sequence is CASSREPYNEQFF. Here the CDR3 DNA reads TGTGCCAGCAGCAGGGAGCCCTACAATGAGCAGTTCTTC.

This clonotype was detected many times. The chain employs TRBV28 and TRBJ2-6; D remains unclear. Trimming left V 7 bases short and J 0 bases short, with 7 bases between. The germline V gene has CDR1 MDHEN and CDR2 SYDVKM. This CDR3 contains 14 residues. The CDR3 bases are TGTGCCAGCACTCGGGTCTCTGGGGCCAACGTCCTGACTTTC. It yields the protein CASTRVSGANVLTF.

The chain links TRBV12-3 or TRBV12-4 to TRBJ2-5; no reliable D call. This CDR3 is built from 14 residues. The V end was cut by 1 base, the J end by 0 bases, with 6 bases between. The DNA for the CDR3 is TGTGCCAGCAGTTTAGAACTGGACCAAGAGACCCAGTACTTC. Residues: CASSLELDQETQYF.

At least ten counts were recorded for this clonotype. The rearrangement uses TRBV12-3 or TRBV12-4 and TRBJ1-1; the D gene is possibly TRBD1 (5 bases). The CDR3 consists of 12 residues. The ends were cut back, 3 bases at V and 6 bases at J, with 8 bases in the middle. The DNA for the CDR3 is TGTGCCAGCAGTTTTTCGGGGGCTGAAGCTTTCTTT. Protein sequence: CASSFSGAEAFF.

This clonotype appeared a few times. The chain is built from TRBV29-1 and TRBJ2-3; D possibly corresponds to TRBD1 (6 bases). In germline, CDR1 is SQVTM, CDR2 ANQGSEA. CDR3 length: 12 amino acids. V lost 3 bases and J 6 bases, leaving 10 bases between the germline ends. The CDR3 DNA follows: TGCAGCGTTGATAGGGGGATGGATACGCAGTATTTT. This translates into CSVDRGMDTQYF.

This clonotype was observed at least ten times. This rearrangement joins TRBV29-1 to TRBJ1-3; 8 bases fit TRBD1. Germline V gene sequence: CDR1 SQVTM, CDR2 ANQGSEA. Unmatched junction bases numbered 11, after V lost 7 bases and J lost 6 bases. The CDR3 length is 14 residues. In DNA form, the CDR3 reads TGCAGCGCCCTCCCGGACAGGGTGGAAAACACCATATATTTT. Its translation: CSALPDRVENTIYF.

This clonotype was detected many times. The chain's CDR3 is CASSLSAGGIGELFF. In DNA, the CDR3 is TGTGCCAGCAGTTTATCAGCAGGGGGGATCGGGGAGCTGTTTTTT. This chain joins TRBV28 and TRBJ2-2; D may be TRBD1 (7 bases). CDR3 length: 15 residues. Germline CDR1 and CDR2: MDHEN and SYDVKM. V lost 1 base and J 7 bases, leaving 13 bases between the germline ends. The variable domain in full, with the rest retrieved from reference TRBV28 and TRBJ2-2, is DVKVTQSSRYLVKRTGEKVFLECVQDMDHENMFWYRQDPGLGLRLIYFSYDVKMKEKGDIPEGYSVSREKKERFSLILESASTNQTSMYLCASSLSAGGIGELFFGEGSRLTVL.

This clonotype has at least ten counts. Here the CDR3 DNA reads TGTGCCAGCAGCCCCAGGGGCGGGAGCTACAATGAGCAGTTCTTC. Amino acids: CASSPRGGSYNEQFF. This chain uses TRBV7-6 with TRBJ2-1; TRBD2 might be the D (7 bases). Germline CDR1 reads SGHVS; CDR2 reads FNYEAQ. This CDR3 spans 15 amino acids. Trimming took 5 bases from V and 3 from J, leaving 14 bases between them.